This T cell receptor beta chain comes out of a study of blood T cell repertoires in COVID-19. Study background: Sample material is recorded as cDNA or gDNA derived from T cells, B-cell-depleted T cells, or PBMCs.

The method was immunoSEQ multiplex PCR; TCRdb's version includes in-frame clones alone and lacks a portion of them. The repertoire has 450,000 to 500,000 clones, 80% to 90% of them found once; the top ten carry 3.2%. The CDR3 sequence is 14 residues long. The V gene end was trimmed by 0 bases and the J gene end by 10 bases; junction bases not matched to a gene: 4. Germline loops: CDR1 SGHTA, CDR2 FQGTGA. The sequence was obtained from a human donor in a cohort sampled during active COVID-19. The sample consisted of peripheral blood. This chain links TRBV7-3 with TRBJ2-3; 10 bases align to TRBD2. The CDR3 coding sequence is TGTGCCAGCAGCTTAACCGCTAGCGGGAGTGCGCAGTATTTT. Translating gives CASSLTASGSAQYF.